This TCR beta chain stems from a study of cytomegalovirus exposure and HLA in healthy donors. Study-wide findings and caveats: Common viral pathogens seemed, in a later analysis, to connect with several of the most significant clusters. In an earlier analysis, productive rearrangement rates for most beta V segments clustered near 87% or 30%. Accurate HLA-A and HLA-B prediction from TCR beta sequences was reported for most subjects.

Per germline, CDR1 SGDLS and CDR2 YYNGEE. V lost 2 bases and J lost 3, with 9 bases in between. The CDR3 is 15 amino acids. In the PCR, 60 Vbeta and 13 Jbeta primers were used. The assay was immunoSEQ multiplex PCR, and TCRdb's table has in-frame clones only and misses some. This table holds approximately 100,000 clones, 60% to 65% found once. Notes on this clone: The antigen is undetermined.

Input material: PBMCs. This receptor was identified in a human donor in good health. The rearrangement links TRBV9 to TRBJ1-6; D perhaps matches TRBD1 (6 bases). CDR3 residues: CASSVRGDYNSPLHF. In DNA form, the CDR3 reads TGTGCCAGCAGCGTCAGGGGCGACTATAATTCACCCCTCCACTTT.